This T cell receptor beta chain was obtained from a study of blood T cell repertoires in COVID-19. At the level of the study: COVID-19 samples, acute and convalescent, were from the United States, Italy and Spain. Sample material is recorded as cDNA or gDNA derived from T cells, B-cell-depleted T cells, or PBMCs.

Germline V gene data show CDR1 as DFQATT and CDR2 as SNEGSKA (reference sequence). V trimming: 3 bases; J trimming: 3 bases; junction bases outside the gene matches: 5. The CDR3 is 15 amino acids. Original analysis: Reference gene primer amplification yielded estimated nucleated cell counts. The table came from immunoSEQ multiplex PCR; TCRdb's copy has only in-frame clones and leaves some out. V and J calls and clone size are those listed in that table; D and trimming were worked out from the DNA. The sample holds tens of thousands of clones, 70% to 80% seen once. The chain is built from TRBV20-1 and TRBJ2-5; TRBD2 matches 12 bases. Material: peripheral blood. The sequence derives from an older woman with acute or convalescent COVID-19. For the CDR3, the DNA is TGCAGTGCTAGTGGGTGGACTAGCGGGGAAGAGACCCAGTACTTC. Translated, it gives CSASGWTSGEETQYF.